This paragraph reports one TCR beta chain. The antigen is not known. Trimming pared 0 bases from V and 4 bases from J, leaving 15 bases between. The germline CDR1 and CDR2 sequences are SNHLY and FYNNEI. This CDR3 spans 16 amino acids. This sample was included in a study of OX40 agonist ivuxolimab in advanced cancers. Whole-study findings and limits: The 0.1-3.0 mg/kg partial responders had among the lowest clonal expansion. Low normalized T-cell clonal expansion also characterized some of the nonresponders.

Sequencing used immunoSEQ multiplex PCR; TCRdb keeps in-frame clones, though not all of them. The sample contains roughly 49,000 clones, approximately 80% of which appear only once. People who had autoimmune disease history or systemic immunosuppression were excluded. The specimen was CD4+ or CD8+ T cells sorted from blood, collected in a trial of the OX40 agonist ivuxolimab. This receptor was obtained from an adult with an advanced solid tumor such as melanoma, head and neck, liver or kidney cancer. This chain uses TRBV2 with TRBJ1-1, with D perhaps TRBD1 (6 bases). The CDR3 coding sequence is TGTGCCAGCAGTGAAGCGGGTGGGGGCGGTCCCACTGAAGCTTTCTTT. This codes for CASSEAGGGGPTEAFF.